Below are 25 T cell receptor beta chains sequenced from a single sample in a study of blood T cell repertoires in COVID-19 (TCRdb year 2020). Libraries were prepared through the immunoSEQ multiplex PCR assay. In its TCRdb copy, this immuneACCESS table keeps in-frame sequences only and misses some clones. Where compared with another copy, unresolved V genes explain less than half of these, and the others have no known cause. Across this sample there are tens of thousands of clones, with approximately 88% seen only once. The ten top clones hold 5% to 6.5% of the sample. The sequencing input was peripheral blood. The receptors stem from a man aged 50 to 59 with active COVID-19.

This clone has just a few counts. The gene calls are TRBV7-3 and TRBJ2-1, with 11 bases that match TRBD2. V shed 5 bases and J 2 bases; nucleotides not matched to a gene: 8. Germline loops: CDR1 SGHTA, CDR2 FQGTGA. This CDR3 has 17 residues. The CDR3 region is CASSPRGTSGTYNEQFF. The CDR3 DNA sequence: TGTGCCAGCAGCCCCAGGGGGACTAGCGGTACCTACAATGAGCAGTTCTTC.

This clone is labeled medium-sized. The chain employs TRBV7-8 and TRBJ2-7, with 9 bases aligning to TRBD2. Trimming cost V 5 bases and J 4 bases; bases outside gene matches: 9. Per germline, CDR1 SGHVS and CDR2 FQNEAQ. CDR3 length: 15 residues. CDR3 region: CASSPRLAASYEQYF. In DNA form, the CDR3 reads TGTGCCAGCAGCCCTCGACTAGCGGCTTCGTACGAGCAGTACTTC.

The chain combines TRBV6-5 with TRBJ1-4, with D maybe TRBD1 (5 bases). The ends were cut back, 9 bases at V and 0 bases at J, with 8 bases in the middle. The CDR3 is 13 residues long. Germline CDR1 MNHEY, CDR2 SVGAGI. CDR3 region: CASRQPTNEKLFF. In DNA, the CDR3 is TGTGCCAGTCGACAGCCAACTAATGAAAAACTGTTTTTT.

In its sample, this clone was seen a few times. V usage is TRBV29-1 and J usage is TRBJ2-5; D is perhaps TRBD2 (6 bases). The CDR3 has 14 amino acids. The V and J ends lost 7 bases and 4 bases respectively, with 19 bases between them. Per germline, CDR1 SQVTM and CDR2 ANQGSEA. The CDR3 coding sequence is TGCAGCGGCTTTTTTAGGGGAGGAGGAGAGACCCAGTACTTC. Translation gives CSGFFRGGGETQYF.

The chain uses TRBV6-4 and TRBJ2-1; perhaps TRBD1 as D (5 bases). The CDR3 contains 16 residues. Trimming took off 0 bases at V and 2 bases at J, with 11 bases between the two ends. CDR1 MRHNA and CDR2 SNTAGT come from the germline V gene. The CDR3 sequence is CASSDSGQGAYNEQFF. Written as DNA, the CDR3 is TGTGCCAGCAGTGACTCGGGCCAGGGTGCCTACAATGAGCAGTTCTTC.

The chain recombines TRBV7-4 with TRBJ1-4; the D gene is possibly TRBD1 (6 bases). CDR1 and CDR2 (germline): SGHVT, SQSDAQ. This CDR3 has 17 residues. The V and J ends lost 8 bases and 8 bases respectively, with 27 bases between them. CDR3 residues: CASAFSRARNREEKLFF. The CDR3 DNA reads as TGTGCCAGCGCTTTCTCGAGGGCGCGGAACAGGGAGGAAAAACTGTTTTTT.

This clone was found once. This sequence joins TRBV4-2 and TRBJ2-1, with 7 bases aligning to TRBD1. The CDR3 contains 16 residues. V gave up 4 bases and J gave up 3 bases; unmatched junction bases: 9. Germline V lookup: CDR1 LGHNA, CDR2 YNFKEQ. This CDR3 is CASSPPGQANYNEQFF. The CDR3 DNA sequence: TGTGCCAGCAGCCCCCCCGGACAGGCAAACTACAATGAGCAGTTCTTC.

The J gene is TRBJ2-1, the V gene TRBV28; tentatively, D is TRBD1 (5 bases). Between the trimmed V and J ends, which lost 5 bases and 11 bases, there was a span of 10 bases. Per the germline V gene, CDR1 is MDHEN and CDR2 is SYDVKM. The CDR3 extends over 11 amino acids. The CDR3, as DNA: TGTGCCAGCAGTCTCACAGGAAAGCAGTTCTTC. Amino acid sequence: CASSLTGKQFF.

V usage is TRBV27 and J usage is TRBJ2-1, with 12 nucleotides matching TRBD2. The germline gives CDR1 MNHEY, CDR2 SMNVEV (reference sequence). There are 15 residues in the CDR3. Trimming took 3 bases from V and 3 from J; bases not matched to a gene: 0. CDR3 sequence: CASSLTSGGYNEQFF. The CDR3 DNA follows: TGTGCCAGCAGTTTGACTAGCGGGGGCTACAATGAGCAGTTCTTC.

V and J are TRBV6-1 and TRBJ1-2; 7 bases line up with TRBD1. V trimming: 3 bases; J trimming: 4 bases; junction bases outside the gene matches: 8. Germline assignment: CDR1 MNHNS and CDR2 SASEGT. The CDR3 is made up of 15 amino acids. The CDR3: CASSDLDRLAYGYTF. CDR3 DNA: TGTGCCAGCAGTGACCTGGACAGGTTGGCCTATGGCTACACCTTC.

CDR3 residues: CASSLEPQNSPLHF. CDR3 DNA: TGTGCCAGCAGCTTAGAACCGCAGAATTCACCCCTCCACTTT. The chain recombines TRBV7-2 with TRBJ1-6, with no clear D. V gave up 1 base and J gave up 7 bases, with 8 bases separating them. Per the germline V gene, CDR1 is SGHTA and CDR2 is FQGNSA. The CDR3 has 14 amino acids.

This clone has a single count. The genes are TRBV30 and TRBJ1-1; D uncertain. The CDR3 totals 12 residues. V gave up 4 bases and J gave up 1 base, with 7 bases separating them. Germline V gene lookup returns CDR1 GTSNPN and CDR2 SVGIG (reference sequence). The CDR3 sequence is CAWTFGNTEAFF. DNA for the CDR3: TGTGCCTGGACGTTCGGGAACACTGAAGCTTTCTTT.

V is TRBV4-1 and J is TRBJ2-1, with TRBD1 identical over 7 bases. There are 16 residues in the CDR3. Germline V lookup: CDR1 MGHRA, CDR2 YSYEKL. Trimming took 1 base from V and 6 from J; bases not matched to a gene: 9. This CDR3 is CASSQGGGRYINEQFF. Written as DNA, the CDR3 is TGCGCCAGCAGCCAAGGAGGGGGCCGGTATATCAATGAGCAGTTCTTC.

This clone is a singleton in its sample. This CDR3 is CASSWLNTGELFF. The DNA for the CDR3 is TGTGCCAGCAGTTGGCTTAACACCGGGGAGCTGTTTTTT. V usage is TRBV27 and J usage is TRBJ2-2, with D unclear. The V end lost 4 bases, the J end lost 2 bases, and 5 bases lay between the germline ends. CDR1 is MNHEY, CDR2 SMNVEV, per germline (reference sequence). The CDR3 is made up of 13 amino acids.

The chain has TRBV5-1 and TRBJ2-3; the match to TRBD1 covers 7 bases. The CDR3 sequence is 14 residues long. Germline V CDR1 and CDR2: SGHRS, YFSETQ. V dropped 3 bases and J dropped 6; count of bases not matched to a gene: 7. For the CDR3, the DNA is TGCGCCAGCAGCTCCTATGACAGGGCGGATACGCAGTATTTT. It yields the protein CASSSYDRADTQYF.

This sequence joins TRBV10-3 and TRBJ2-7; 13 bases map to TRBD2. The CDR3 sequence is 17 residues long. The germline V gene encodes CDR1 ENHRY and CDR2 SYGVKD. The V and J ends lost 6 bases and 5 bases, in that order; junction bases with no gene match: 13. CDR3: CAIRPGTSGKVRHEQYF. The CDR3 DNA sequence: TGTGCCATCAGGCCTGGGACTAGCGGGAAGGTGCGCCACGAGCAGTACTTC.

Only one count was recorded for this clone. The V and J genes are TRBV4-1 and TRBJ2-1; D may be TRBD2 (5 bases). V was pared by 0 bases and J by 4 bases, with 19 bases between. This CDR3 is 18 amino acids long. Germline CDR1 and CDR2: MGHRA and YSYEKL. The CDR3 nucleotides are TGCGCCAGCAGCCAAGAGGGCGGAGGAAAGTGGGTGTACAATGAGCAGTTCTTC. It yields the protein CASSQEGGGKWVYNEQFF.

The chain joins TRBV10-3 to TRBJ2-5; D may be TRBD1 (6 bases). The V gene's germline CDR1 is ENHRY and CDR2 SYGVKD. V lost 4 bases and J 2 bases, leaving 8 bases between the germline ends. The CDR3 is 13 amino acids. This CDR3 reads CAISADRQETQYF. CDR3 nucleotides: TGTGCCATCAGTGCGGACAGACAAGAGACCCAGTACTTC.

The CDR3 region is CSVVGGFSLGDMGGYTF. CDR3 bases: TGCAGCGTGGTGGGGGGTTTTTCCCTCGGTGATATGGGTGGCTACACCTTC. The chain recombines TRBV29-1 with TRBJ1-2, with D possibly being TRBD1 (5 bases). V was shortened by 6 bases and J by 7 bases, with 30 bases between the two germline ends. The CDR3 runs 17 residues. Per germline, CDR1 SQVTM and CDR2 ANQGSEA.

As DNA, the CDR3 is TGCGCCAGCAGCTTGTTACAGGGGGGCTATGGCTACACCTTC. Protein product: CASSLLQGGYGYTF. The rearrangement joins TRBV5-1 to TRBJ1-2, with TRBD1 matching 8 bases. J lost 4 bases, V lost 1 base, and 3 bases had no gene match. The CDR3 totals 14 residues. Germline values: CDR1 SGHRS, CDR2 YFSETQ.

This clone was detected only once. The chain carries TRBV30 and TRBJ1-2; no clear D gene. V was cut by 5 bases and J by 8 bases, with 21 bases left in between. The CDR3 consists of 14 residues. CDR1 and CDR2 (germline): GTSNPN, SVGIG (reference sequence). Here the CDR3 reads CAWEPGAAPRGYTF. The CDR3 nucleotides are TGTGCCTGGGAGCCGGGAGCAGCTCCTCGGGGCTACACCTTC.

The CDR3 coding sequence is TGTGCCAGCAGCTTAGATCTAACAGAAAGACAAGAGACCCAGTACTTC. Protein sequence: CASSLDLTERQETQYF. The chain joins TRBV11-3 to TRBJ2-5; D unresolved. The V end lost 0 bases, the J end lost 2 bases, and 13 bases lay between the germline ends. Germline lookup yields CDR1 SGHNT and CDR2 YENEEA. This CDR3 comprises 16 residues.

This chain links TRBV28 with TRBJ1-3, with TRBD1 identical over 9 bases. The CDR3 is made up of 14 amino acids. Per germline, CDR1 MDHEN and CDR2 SYDVKM. The junction had 5 bases not matched to a gene; V was cut back by 7 bases and J by 4 bases. DNA for the CDR3: TGTGCCAGCATTCAACAGGGGGCGGGAAACACCATATATTTT. This sequence encodes CASIQQGAGNTIYF.

V gene TRBV19 combines with J gene TRBJ2-7; TRBD1 agrees at 9 bases. The CDR3 has 15 amino acids. The V and J ends lost 7 bases and 6 bases, in that order; junction bases with no gene match: 13. Germline values: CDR1 LNHDA, CDR2 SQIVND (reference sequence). The CDR3, as DNA: TGTGCCAGTAAGGCTTCTGGGACAGGGTGGGGCGAGCAGTACTTC. Its translation: CASKASGTGWGEQYF.

This clone was found once. The rearrangement links TRBV5-4 to TRBJ2-1; 14 bases agree with TRBD2. CDR1 and CDR2 from the germline V gene are SGHNT and YYREEE (reference sequence). The CDR3 sequence is 16 residues long. Losses at the gene ends were 4 bases for V and 2 bases for J; bases not matched to a gene: 2. The CDR3 sequence: CASSATSGGAYNEQFF. The DNA for the CDR3 is TGTGCCAGCAGCGCGACTAGCGGGGGGGCCTACAATGAGCAGTTCTTC.